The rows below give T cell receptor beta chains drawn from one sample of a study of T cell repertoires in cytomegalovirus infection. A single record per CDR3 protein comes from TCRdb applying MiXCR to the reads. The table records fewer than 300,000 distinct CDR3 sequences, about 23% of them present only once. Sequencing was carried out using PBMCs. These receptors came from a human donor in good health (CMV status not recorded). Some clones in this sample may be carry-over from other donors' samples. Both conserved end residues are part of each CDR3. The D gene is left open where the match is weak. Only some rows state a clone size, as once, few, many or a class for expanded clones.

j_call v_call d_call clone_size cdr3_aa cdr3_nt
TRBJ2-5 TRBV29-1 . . CSVEAQGGGMTQYF TGCAGCGTTGAAGCCCAAGGGGGGGGAATGACCCAGTACTTC
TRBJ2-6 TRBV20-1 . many CSAYRDGGANVLTF TGCAGTGCTTACAGGGATGGTGGGGCCAACGTCCTGACTTTC
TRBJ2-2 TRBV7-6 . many CASSLDSLRSTGELFF TGTGCCAGCAGCTTAGACTCGCTCAGATCCACCGGGGAGCTGTTTTTT
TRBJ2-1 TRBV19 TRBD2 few CASLAGGSYNEQFF TGTGCCAGTCTAGCGGGAGGGTCCTACAATGAGCAGTTCTTC
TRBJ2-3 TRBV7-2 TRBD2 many CASSLGLARDTQYF TGTGCCAGCAGCTTAGGACTAGCTAGAGATACGCAGTATTTT
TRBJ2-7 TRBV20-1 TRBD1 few CSARGQGRSSYEQYF TGCAGTGCTAGAGGACAGGGGAGGAGCTCCTACGAGCAGTACTTC
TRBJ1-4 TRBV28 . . CASSSTGENNEKLFF TGTGCCAGCAGTTCGACAGGCGAGAATAATGAAAAACTGTTTTTT
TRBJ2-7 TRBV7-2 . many CASSFSGPAYEQYF TGTGCCAGCAGCTTTTCGGGGCCAGCCTACGAGCAGTACTTC
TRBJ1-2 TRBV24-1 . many CATSDSRAGGYTF TGTGCCACCAGTGATTCAAGGGCCGGTGGCTACACCTTC
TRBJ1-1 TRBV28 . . CASRSLGRDTEAFF TGTGCCAGCAGAAGTCTTGGGAGGGACACTGAAGCTTTCTTT
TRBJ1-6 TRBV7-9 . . CASSRRASPLHF TGTGCCAGCAGCCGCCGGGCTTCACCCCTCCACTTT